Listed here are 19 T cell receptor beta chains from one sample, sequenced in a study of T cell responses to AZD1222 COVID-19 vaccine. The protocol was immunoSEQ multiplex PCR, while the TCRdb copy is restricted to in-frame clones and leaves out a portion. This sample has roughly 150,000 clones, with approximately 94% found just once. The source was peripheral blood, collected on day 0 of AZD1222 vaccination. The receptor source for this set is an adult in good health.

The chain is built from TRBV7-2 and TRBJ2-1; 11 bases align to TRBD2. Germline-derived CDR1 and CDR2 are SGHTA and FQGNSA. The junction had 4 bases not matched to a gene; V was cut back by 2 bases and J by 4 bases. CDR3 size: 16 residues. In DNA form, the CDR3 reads TGTGCCAGCAGCTTAAAACTAGCGGGGGCTTACAATGAGCAGTTCTTC. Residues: CASSLKLAGAYNEQFF.

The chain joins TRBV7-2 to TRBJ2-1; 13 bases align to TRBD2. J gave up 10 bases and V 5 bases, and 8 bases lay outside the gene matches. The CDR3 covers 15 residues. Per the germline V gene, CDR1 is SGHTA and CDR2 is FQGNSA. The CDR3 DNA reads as TGTGCCAGCAGCCCCGGGACTAGCGGGGTAAAAGAGCAGTTCTTC. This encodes CASSPGTSGVKEQFF.

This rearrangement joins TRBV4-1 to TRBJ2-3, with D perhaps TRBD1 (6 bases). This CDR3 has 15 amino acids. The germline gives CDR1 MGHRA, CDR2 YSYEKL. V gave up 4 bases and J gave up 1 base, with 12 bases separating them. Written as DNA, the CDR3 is TGCGCCAGCAGCCCGCAGGGGCGAGGCACAGATACGCAGTATTTT. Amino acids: CASSPQGRGTDTQYF.

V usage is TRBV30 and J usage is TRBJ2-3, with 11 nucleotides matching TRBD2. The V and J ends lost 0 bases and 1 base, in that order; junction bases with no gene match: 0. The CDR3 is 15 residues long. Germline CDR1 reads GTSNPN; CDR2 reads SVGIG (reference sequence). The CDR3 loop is CAWSVLAGGTDTQYF. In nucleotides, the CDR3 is TGTGCCTGGAGTGTACTAGCGGGGGGCACAGATACGCAGTATTTT.

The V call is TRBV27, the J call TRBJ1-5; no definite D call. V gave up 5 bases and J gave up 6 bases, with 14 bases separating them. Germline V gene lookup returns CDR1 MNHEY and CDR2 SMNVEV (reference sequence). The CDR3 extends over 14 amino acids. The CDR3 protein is CASSRVLGSQPQHF. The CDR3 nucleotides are TGTGCCAGCAGTAGGGTATTAGGGTCTCAGCCCCAGCATTTT.

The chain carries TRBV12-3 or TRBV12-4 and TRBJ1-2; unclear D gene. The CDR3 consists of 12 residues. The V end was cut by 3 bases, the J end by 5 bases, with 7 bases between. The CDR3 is CASSFEGYGYTF. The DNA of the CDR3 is TGTGCCAGCAGTTTTGAGGGTTATGGCTACACCTTC.

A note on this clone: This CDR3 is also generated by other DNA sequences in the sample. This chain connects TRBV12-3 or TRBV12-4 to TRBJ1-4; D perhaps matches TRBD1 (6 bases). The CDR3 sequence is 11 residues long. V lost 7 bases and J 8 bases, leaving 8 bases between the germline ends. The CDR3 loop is CASTQGEKLFF. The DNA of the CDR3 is TGTGCCAGCACACAGGGCGAAAAACTGTTTTTT.

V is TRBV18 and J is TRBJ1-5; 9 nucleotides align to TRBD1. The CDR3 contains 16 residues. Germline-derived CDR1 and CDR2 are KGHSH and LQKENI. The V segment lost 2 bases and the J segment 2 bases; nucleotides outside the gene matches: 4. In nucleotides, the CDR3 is TGTGCCAGCTCACCAGAAACAGGGGGCGGCAATCAGCCCCAGCATTTT. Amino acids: CASSPETGGGNQPQHF. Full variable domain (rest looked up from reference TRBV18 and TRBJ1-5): NAGVMQNPRHLVRRRGQEARLRCSPMKGHSHVYWYRQLPEEGLKFMVYLQKENIIDESGMPKERFSAEFPKEGPSILRIQQVVRGDSAAYFCASSPETGGGNQPQHFGDGTRLSIL.

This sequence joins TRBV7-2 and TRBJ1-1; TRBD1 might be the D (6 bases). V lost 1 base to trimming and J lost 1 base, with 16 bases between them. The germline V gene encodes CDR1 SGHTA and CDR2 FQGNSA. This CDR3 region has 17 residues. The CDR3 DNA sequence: TGTGCCAGCAGCTTAGTCGTCCTCAGGGGAGAGAACACTGAAGCTTTCTTT. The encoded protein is CASSLVVLRGENTEAFF.

The CDR3 region has the DNA TGTGCCAGCAGCCCCGGGCAGGCACGCACAGATACGCAGTATTTT. As protein: CASSPGQARTDTQYF. The chain recombines TRBV7-3 with TRBJ2-3; D remains unclear. V lost 5 bases and J 1 base, leaving 13 bases between the germline ends. The CDR3 is made up of 15 amino acids. CDR1 and CDR2 from the germline V gene are SGHTA and FQGTGA.

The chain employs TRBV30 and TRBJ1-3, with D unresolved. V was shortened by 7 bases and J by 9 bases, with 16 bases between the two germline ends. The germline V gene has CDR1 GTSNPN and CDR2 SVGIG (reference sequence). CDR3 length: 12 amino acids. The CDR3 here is CASSRPLRTIYF. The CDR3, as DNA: TGTGCCTCGTCCCGGCCCCTTCGCACCATATATTTT.

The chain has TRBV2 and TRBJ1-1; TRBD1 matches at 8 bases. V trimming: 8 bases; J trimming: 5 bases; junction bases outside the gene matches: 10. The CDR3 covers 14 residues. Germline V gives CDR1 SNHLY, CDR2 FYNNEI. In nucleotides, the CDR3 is TGTGCCAGCGCAGTTGGACAGGGTGGTACTGAAGCTTTCTTT. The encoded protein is CASAVGQGGTEAFF.

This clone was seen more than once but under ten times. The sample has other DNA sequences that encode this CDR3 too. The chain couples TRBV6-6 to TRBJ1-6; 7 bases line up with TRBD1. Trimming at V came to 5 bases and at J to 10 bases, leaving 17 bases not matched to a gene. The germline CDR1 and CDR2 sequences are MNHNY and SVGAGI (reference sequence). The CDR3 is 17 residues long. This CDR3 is CASSQQTGQVRGSPLHF. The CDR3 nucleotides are TGTGCCAGCAGTCAGCAAACCGGACAGGTCCGGGGGTCACCCCTCCACTTT.

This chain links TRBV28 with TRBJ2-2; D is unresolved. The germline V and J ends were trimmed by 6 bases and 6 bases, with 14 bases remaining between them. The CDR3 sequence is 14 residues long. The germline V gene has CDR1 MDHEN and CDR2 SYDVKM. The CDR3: CASSHPAVPGELFF. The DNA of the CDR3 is TGTGCCAGCAGCCATCCCGCGGTCCCCGGGGAGCTGTTTTTT.

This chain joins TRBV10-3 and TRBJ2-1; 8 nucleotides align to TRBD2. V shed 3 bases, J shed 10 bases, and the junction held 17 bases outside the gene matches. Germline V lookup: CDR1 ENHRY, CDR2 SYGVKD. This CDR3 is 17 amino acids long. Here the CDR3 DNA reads TGTGCCATCAGTGACCTCGAGTCGGGGGGGCCGATCCGGGAGCAGTTCTTC. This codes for CAISDLESGGPIREQFF.

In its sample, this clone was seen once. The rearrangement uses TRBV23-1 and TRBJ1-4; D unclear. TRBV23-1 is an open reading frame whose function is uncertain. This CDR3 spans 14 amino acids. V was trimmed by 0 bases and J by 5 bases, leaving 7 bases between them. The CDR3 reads CASSQSPGNEKLFF. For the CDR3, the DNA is TGCGCCAGCAGTCAATCCCCGGGCAATGAAAAACTGTTTTTT.

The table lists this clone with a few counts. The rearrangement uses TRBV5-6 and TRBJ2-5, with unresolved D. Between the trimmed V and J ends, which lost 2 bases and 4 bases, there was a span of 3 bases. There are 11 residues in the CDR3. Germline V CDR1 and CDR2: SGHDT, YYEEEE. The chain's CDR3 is CASSFRETQYF. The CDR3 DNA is TGTGCCAGCAGCTTCCGAGAGACCCAGTACTTC.

The CDR3 is CASSPITWDRVTDTQYF. CDR3 in DNA: TGTGCCAGCAGCCCAATCACGTGGGACAGGGTAACAGATACGCAGTATTTT. The J gene is TRBJ2-3, the V gene TRBV7-9; TRBD1 aligns across 9 bases. The junction had 12 bases not matched to a gene; V was cut back by 5 bases and J by 3 bases. The CDR3 length is 17 residues. Looked up from germline, CDR1 is SEHNR and CDR2 is FQNEAQ (reference sequence). The full variable domain, with the rest looked up from reference TRBV7-9 and TRBJ2-3, is DTGVSQNPRHKITKRGQNVTFRCDPISEHNRLYWYRQTLGQGPEFLTYFQNEAQLEKSRLLSDRFSAERPKGSFSTLEIQRTEQGDSAMYLCASSPITWDRVTDTQYFGPGTRLTVL.

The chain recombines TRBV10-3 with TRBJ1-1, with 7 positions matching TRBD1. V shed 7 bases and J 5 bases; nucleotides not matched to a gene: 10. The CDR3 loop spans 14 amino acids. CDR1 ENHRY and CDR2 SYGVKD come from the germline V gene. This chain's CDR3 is CAINDRQGQTEAFF. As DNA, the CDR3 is TGTGCCATCAACGACCGACAGGGACAGACTGAAGCTTTCTTT.